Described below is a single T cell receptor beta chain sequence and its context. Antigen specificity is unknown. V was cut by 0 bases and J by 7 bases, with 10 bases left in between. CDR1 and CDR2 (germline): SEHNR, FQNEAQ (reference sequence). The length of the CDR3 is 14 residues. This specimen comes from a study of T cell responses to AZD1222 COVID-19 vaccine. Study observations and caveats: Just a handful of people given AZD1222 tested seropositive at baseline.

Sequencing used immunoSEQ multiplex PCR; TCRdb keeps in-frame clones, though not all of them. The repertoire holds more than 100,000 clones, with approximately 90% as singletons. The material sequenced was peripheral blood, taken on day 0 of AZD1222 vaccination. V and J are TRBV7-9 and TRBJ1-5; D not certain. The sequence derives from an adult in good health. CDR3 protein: CASSLASPSQPQHF. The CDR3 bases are TGTGCCAGCAGCTTAGCTTCACCGTCCCAGCCCCAGCATTTT.